This passage covers 22 T cell receptor beta chains from one sample sequenced in a study of blood T cell repertoires in COVID-19. TCRdb's table, derived via immunoSEQ multiplex PCR, lists solely in-frame clones and lacks some. The sample contains over 250,000 clones, approximately 82% of which appear only once. Specimen: PBMCs or T cells enriched from blood (not recorded which). These receptors were collected from a man aged 35-49 years who had been exposed to COVID-19.

This chain uses TRBV9 with TRBJ2-7; 9 bases match TRBD2. The CDR3 extends over 15 amino acids. The V and J ends lost 1 base and 4 bases, in that order; junction bases with no gene match: 6. Germline V gene sequence: CDR1 SGDLS, CDR2 YYNGEE. In nucleotides, the CDR3 is TGTGCCAGCAGCGTACGTAGCGGGAGTGGGTACGAGCAGTACTTC. Translated: CASSVRSGSGYEQYF.

V gene TRBV5-1 combines with J gene TRBJ2-1, with D possibly TRBD1 on 7 matching bases. V was cut by 4 bases and J by 7 bases, with 18 bases left in between. Looked up from germline, CDR1 is SGHRS and CDR2 is YFSETQ. This CDR3 is built from 15 residues. The CDR3 spells CASSPEQGTANEQFF. DNA for the CDR3: TGCGCCAGCAGCCCGGAACAGGGGACTGCTAATGAGCAGTTCTTC.

The rearrangement links TRBV7-2 to TRBJ1-4; TRBD1 is a possible D gene (6 bases). V was pared by 1 base and J by 4 bases, with 10 bases between. Germline CDR1 SGHTA, CDR2 FQGNSA. This CDR3 comprises 15 residues. The CDR3 nucleotides are TGTGCCAGCAGCTTAGTCCTACAGGGTAATGAAAAACTGTTTTTT. Translated: CASSLVLQGNEKLFF.

The chain employs TRBV9 and TRBJ2-1; 14 bases agree with TRBD2. The V gene's germline CDR1 is SGDLS and CDR2 YYNGEE. J was trimmed by 6 bases and V by 5 bases; bases with no gene match: 7. The CDR3 is made up of 16 amino acids. CDR3 loop: CASSGTSGSSRNEQFF. CDR3 DNA: TGTGCCAGCAGTGGGACTAGCGGGAGTTCTCGCAATGAGCAGTTCTTC.

The V gene is TRBV2, the J gene TRBJ2-7, with 7 bases lining up with TRBD2. Trimming at V came to 7 bases and at J to 6 bases, leaving 15 bases not matched to a gene. The CDR3 runs to 15 residues. The germline CDR1 and CDR2 sequences are SNHLY and FYNNEI. The CDR3 DNA reads as TGTGCCAGCATAGCTAGCGGAGACGCCCTCTCCGAGCAGTACTTC. Residues: CASIASGDALSEQYF. The variable domain in full, completed from reference TRBV2 and TRBJ2-7, reads EPEVTQTPSHQVTQMGQEVILRCVPISNHLYFYWYRQILGQKVEFLVSFYNNEISEKSEIFDDQFSVERPDGSNFTLKIRSTKLEDSAMYFCASIASGDALSEQYFGPGTRLTVT.

The chain joins TRBV19 to TRBJ2-2; D is unclear. The V and J ends lost 2 bases and 6 bases respectively, with 7 bases between them. The CDR3 length is 13 residues. Germline V gives CDR1 LNHDA, CDR2 SQIVND (reference sequence). CDR3 in amino acids: CASSIQVAGELFF. The CDR3 DNA is TGTGCCAGTAGTATACAGGTTGCCGGGGAGCTGTTTTTT.

Remarks on this clone: The junction shows a germline mismatch at one end, possibly a read error. This sequence joins TRBV27 and TRBJ2-4; maybe TRBD1 (6 bases). This CDR3 region has 14 residues. Germline lookup yields CDR1 MNHEY and CDR2 SMNVEV (reference sequence). The CDR3 sequence: CASSARFSGDKPNF. For the CDR3, the DNA is TGTGCCAGCAGTGCCCGTTTCTCCGGGGACAAACCCAACTTC.

The V and J genes are TRBV5-1 and TRBJ2-6; TRBD1 matches at 10 bases. After removal of 3 bases from V and 2 bases from J, the junction contained 2 bases not matched to a gene. The CDR3 covers 16 residues. The germline V gene has CDR1 SGHRS and CDR2 YFSETQ. The CDR3 bases are TGCGCCAGCAGCTCGGACAGGGGGGCTGGGGCCAACGTCCTGACTTTC. Translating gives CASSSDRGAGANVLTF.

This chain links TRBV5-1 with TRBJ2-7; 7 nucleotides match TRBD1. CDR3 length: 13 amino acids. CDR1 is SGHRS, CDR2 YFSETQ, per germline. With V trimmed by 4 bases and J by 3 bases, 4 bases remained unmatched. CDR3 loop: CASSVDRDYEQYF. The CDR3 nucleotides read TGCGCCAGCAGCGTTGACAGGGACTACGAGCAGTACTTC.

V usage is TRBV25-1 and J usage is TRBJ1-4; tentatively, D is TRBD1 (5 bases). Germline values: CDR1 MGHDK, CDR2 SYGVNS. V lost 6 bases, J lost 4 bases, and 9 bases lay in between. This CDR3 comprises 13 residues. The CDR3 DNA sequence: TGTGCCAGCAGGGGGGACTTTAATGAAAAACTGTTTTTT. Amino acids: CASRGDFNEKLFF.

In its sample, this clone was seen once. The gene calls are TRBV19 and TRBJ1-2; 7 bases fit TRBD1. The CDR3 is 14 amino acids. Germline-derived CDR1 and CDR2 are LNHDA and SQIVND (reference sequence). Losses at the gene ends were 8 bases for V and 3 bases for J; bases not matched to a gene: 9. CDR3 DNA: TGTGCCAGTTCCCTCACGGGACAGTACTATGGCTACACCTTC. Protein product: CASSLTGQYYGYTF. The full variable domain, its missing parts supplied by reference TRBV19 and TRBJ1-2, is DGGITQSPKYLFRKEGQNVTLSCEQNLNHDAMYWYRQDPGQGLRLIYYSQIVNDFQKGDIAEGYSVSREKKESFPLTVTSAQKNPTAFYLCASSLTGQYYGYTFGSGTRLTVV.

This clone was observed a few times. This chain links TRBV19 with TRBJ1-6, with 9 bases fitting TRBD1. The CDR3 length is 17 residues. The V segment lost 4 bases and the J segment 0 bases; nucleotides outside the gene matches: 4. The V gene's germline CDR1 is LNHDA and CDR2 SQIVND (reference sequence). Written as DNA, the CDR3 is TGTGCCAGTAGTAGACAGGGGGGAAGCTCCTATAATTCACCCCTCCACTTT. Its protein product is CASSRQGGSSYNSPLHF.

The CDR3 region is CATSRRPGQGINIQYF. Here the CDR3 DNA reads TGTGCCACCAGCAGACGACCGGGACAGGGGATAAACATTCAGTACTTC. The V call is TRBV15, the J call TRBJ2-4; 10 nucleotides line up with TRBD1. This CDR3 is 16 amino acids long. The V gene end was trimmed by 2 bases and the J gene end by 6 bases; junction bases not matched to a gene: 7. Germline lookup yields CDR1 LNHNV and CDR2 YYDKDF (reference sequence).

The genes are TRBV4-1 and TRBJ2-1; maybe TRBD2 (6 bases). Germline V gene sequence: CDR1 MGHRA, CDR2 YSYEKL. The V and J ends lost 2 bases and 2 bases respectively, with 16 bases between them. The length of the CDR3 is 17 residues. The CDR3, as DNA: TGCGCCAGCAGCCAAAGTCCCGTAGCGGTTACCTACAATGAGCAGTTCTTC. Translated, it gives CASSQSPVAVTYNEQFF.

V is TRBV19 and J is TRBJ2-1; 8 bases line up with TRBD2. The CDR3 runs to 14 residues. Germline values: CDR1 LNHDA, CDR2 SQIVND (reference sequence). J lost 7 bases, V lost 4 bases, and 6 bases had no gene match. Here the CDR3 reads CASSRGTSWNEQFF. In nucleotides, the CDR3 is TGTGCCAGTAGTAGGGGGACTAGTTGGAATGAGCAGTTCTTC.

The chain joins TRBV29-1 to TRBJ2-7; D is unclear. Trimming removed 2 bases from V and 1 base from J, with 12 bases in between. This CDR3 is 14 amino acids long. Germline V gene data show CDR1 as SQVTM and CDR2 as ANQGSEA. The CDR3 DNA follows: TGCAGCGTTGAAATGGGCATATCGTCCTACGAGCAGTACTTC. Residues: CSVEMGISSYEQYF.

This clone has ten or more counts. J is TRBJ2-7 and V is TRBV4-1; D unresolved. Trimming shortened V by 4 bases and J by 0 bases, and 10 bases separated the two germline ends. The CDR3 length is 14 residues. Germline CDR1 MGHRA, CDR2 YSYEKL. In DNA form, the CDR3 reads TGCGCCAGCAGCCCGACACGGAACTCCTACGAGCAGTACTTC. This sequence encodes CASSPTRNSYEQYF.

The rearrangement joins TRBV6-5 to TRBJ1-1, with D possibly being TRBD1 (5 bases). CDR3 length equals 12 residues. Trimming stripped 8 bases from V and 10 bases from J, with 17 bases between. Germline V gene data show CDR1 as MNHEY and CDR2 as SVGAGI. The CDR3 protein is CASGQTGSSAFF. The CDR3 DNA reads TGTGCCAGCGGGCAAACAGGATCCTCAGCTTTCTTT.

J is TRBJ2-1 and V is TRBV6-4, with D unclear. V dropped 11 bases and J dropped 5 bases, with 7 bases sitting between them. The V gene's germline CDR1 is MRHNA and CDR2 SNTAGT. The CDR3 is made up of 10 amino acids. DNA of the CDR3: TGTGCCCTATTCGACAATGAGCAGTTCTTC. Its translation: CALFDNEQFF.

This chain links TRBV19 with TRBJ2-1; TRBD2 is a possible D gene (6 bases). The CDR3 has 15 residues. The germline V gene encodes CDR1 LNHDA and CDR2 SQIVND (reference sequence). Trimming pared 6 bases from V and 10 bases from J, leaving 22 bases between. The CDR3 DNA reads as TGTGCCAGTAGACACACGGACTATCGAGGGAGGGAGCAGTTCTTC. This encodes CASRHTDYRGREQFF.

The rearrangement uses TRBV5-8 and TRBJ1-5; D might be TRBD1 (5 bases). This CDR3 comprises 15 residues. The V and J ends lost 6 bases and 4 bases respectively, with 17 bases between them. The germline CDR1 and CDR2 sequences are SGHTS and YDEGEE. The CDR3 protein is CASTAWGVTNQPQHF. The CDR3 DNA sequence: TGTGCCAGCACAGCTTGGGGGGTTACGAATCAGCCCCAGCATTTT. Variable domain in full (rest from reference TRBV5-8 and TRBJ1-5): EAGVTQSPTHLIKTRGQQATLRCSPISGHTSVYWYQQALGLGLQFLLWYDEGEERNRGNFPPRFSGRQFPNYSSELNVNALELEDSALYLCASTAWGVTNQPQHFGDGTRLSIL.

The rearrangement joins TRBV27 to TRBJ2-5; 10 bases line up with TRBD1. CDR1 and CDR2 (germline): MNHEY, SMNVEV (reference sequence). With 5 bases clipped from V and 2 bases from J, the junction kept 5 bases outside the gene matches. The CDR3 is 15 residues long. CDR3 in amino acids: CASSPLGQGQETQYF. DNA for the CDR3: TGTGCCAGCAGTCCCTTGGGACAGGGGCAAGAGACCCAGTACTTC.